A single T cell receptor beta chain is shown here with its context. Germline CDR1 and CDR2: SGDLS and YYNGEE. V trimming: 6 bases; J trimming: 1 base; junction bases outside the gene matches: 12. The CDR3 consists of 17 residues. These data belong to a study of T cells in Graves' hyperthyroidism and ophthalmopathy. RNA transcripts yielded amplified TCR beta CDR3 regions. The TCR CDR3 first-round RT-PCR relied on the HTBI primer set. TCRdb re-analysed the multiplex PCR reads in MiXCR, keeping a single row per CDR3 protein. The table lists 500,000 or so distinct CDR3 sequences, about a sixth of them singletons.

The clonotype comes from a woman aged 18-29 years with Graves' ophthalmopathy. V and J are TRBV9 and TRBJ2-3; 9 nucleotides match TRBD2. The sample consisted of blood. This CDR3 is CASTLSGSWGGTDTQYF. The DNA of the CDR3 is TGTGCCAGCACCCTTAGCGGGAGCTGGGGTGGCACAGATACGCAGTATTTT.